This TCR beta chain was profiled in a study of blood T cells in healthy people across ages. Study conclusions and caveats: In the absence of known donor CMV status, changes in expanded clonotypes were possibly confounded. Conclusively comparing naive with antigen-experienced cells was impossible with unsorted PBMCs. A roughly linear age-dependent decrease characterized TCR beta diversity per million T cells.

On this clonotype itself: What it binds is unknown.

V was pared by 0 bases and J by 6 bases, with 8 bases of the junction left unmatched. Germline V gene data show CDR1 as LGHNA and CDR2 as YSLEER. The CDR3 is 15 residues long. A second PCR of roughly 7 to 11 cycles used a sample-barcoded 5' primer and a J-beta primer mix. Each cDNA was tagged by a template-switch adaptor containing 12 random nucleotides. Each CDR3 protein gets one entry after TCRdb re-called the 5' RACE reads with MiXCR. The sample includes about 780,000 distinct CDR3 sequences, approximately 67% of them seen just once. This clonotype originated in a man under 40 in good health. This rearrangement joins TRBV4-3 to TRBJ2-7; TRBD1 agrees at 7 bases. The sample comprised blood. CDR3 protein: CASSQDLGAGGEQYF. In DNA, the CDR3 is TGCGCCAGCAGCCAAGATTTGGGGGCAGGGGGCGAGCAGTACTTC.